The T cell receptor beta chain under discussion was sequenced for a study of T cells in Graves' hyperthyroidism and ophthalmopathy. For the study at large: Peripheral blood specimens were obtained at initial diagnosis, prior to any treatment. The study's findings and limits: Using 13 V-J features, a model discriminated ophthalmopathy from stable hyperthyroidism.

Researchers amplified the TCR beta CDR3 regions from RNA transcripts. With the HTBI primer set, the TCR CDR3 went through a first round of RT-PCR. TCRdb re-derived calls from the multiplex PCR reads in MiXCR, one entry per CDR3 protein. The sample lists a few hundred thousand distinct CDR3 sequences, more than 20% seen once, with less than 30% in the top ten. The sample holds many counts of this clonotype. Its antigen is as yet unknown. Germline values: CDR1 MDHEN, CDR2 SYDVKM. The CDR3 is 16 amino acids. V was shortened by 4 bases and J by 5 bases, with 20 bases between the two germline ends. The source material was blood. The chain couples TRBV28 to TRBJ1-1; weak D call: TRBD1 (6 bases). The TCR originated in a man between 18 and 35 years old with Graves' hyperthyroidism. The CDR3 reads CASSSFKQGAKTEAFF. CDR3 sequence (DNA): TGTGCCAGCAGTTCATTTAAACAGGGAGCTAAGACTGAAGCTTTCTTT.